This T cell receptor beta chain is drawn from a study of T cell repertoires in cytomegalovirus infection. J lost 7 bases, V lost 5 bases, and 9 bases had no gene match. The V gene's germline CDR1 is SGHTA and CDR2 FQGNSA. CDR3 size: 14 residues. One entry per CDR3 protein, called by TCRdb with MiXCR from the reads. The table records 680,000 or so distinct CDR3 sequences, roughly 30% of them present only once. This clonotype was observed at least ten times. What it recognizes is unknown. The starting material was cultured PBMCs, obtained from culture after CMV antigen stimulation. V gene TRBV7-2 combines with J gene TRBJ1-2; TRBD1 matches at 8 bases. The clonotype originates from a human donor in good health (CMV status not recorded). Some clones in this sample may be carry-over from other donors' samples. The CDR3 is CASSGRAGGGGYTF. The CDR3 DNA is TGTGCCAGCAGCGGGAGGGCAGGGGGCGGTGGCTACACCTTC.